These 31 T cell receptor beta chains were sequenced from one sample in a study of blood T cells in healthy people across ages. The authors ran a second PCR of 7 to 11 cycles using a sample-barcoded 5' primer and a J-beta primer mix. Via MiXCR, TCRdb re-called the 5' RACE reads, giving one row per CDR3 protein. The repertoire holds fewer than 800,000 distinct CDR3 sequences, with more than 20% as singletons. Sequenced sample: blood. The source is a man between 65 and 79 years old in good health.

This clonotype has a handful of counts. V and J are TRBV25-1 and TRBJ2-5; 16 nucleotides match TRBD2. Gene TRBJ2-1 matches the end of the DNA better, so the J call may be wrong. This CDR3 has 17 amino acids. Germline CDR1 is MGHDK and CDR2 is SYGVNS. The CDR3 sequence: CASRGLAGGQTYNEQFF. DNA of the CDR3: TGTGCCAGCAGGGGACTAGCGGGAGGGCAAACCTACAATGAGCAGTTCTTC.

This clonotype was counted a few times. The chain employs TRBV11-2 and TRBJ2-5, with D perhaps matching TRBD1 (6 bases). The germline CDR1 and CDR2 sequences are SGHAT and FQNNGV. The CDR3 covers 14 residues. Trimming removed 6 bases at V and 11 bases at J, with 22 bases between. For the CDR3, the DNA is TGTGCCAGCAGTTCCTCAGGGGCTGGTTGGGAGCAGTACTTC. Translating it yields CASSSSGAGWEQYF.

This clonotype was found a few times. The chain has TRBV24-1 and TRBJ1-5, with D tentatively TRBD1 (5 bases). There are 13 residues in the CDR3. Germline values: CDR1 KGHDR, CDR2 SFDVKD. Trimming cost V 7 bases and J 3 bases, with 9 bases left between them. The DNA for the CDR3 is TGTGCCACCAGCGGGGCCAACAATCAGCCCCAGCATTTT. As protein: CATSGANNQPQHF.

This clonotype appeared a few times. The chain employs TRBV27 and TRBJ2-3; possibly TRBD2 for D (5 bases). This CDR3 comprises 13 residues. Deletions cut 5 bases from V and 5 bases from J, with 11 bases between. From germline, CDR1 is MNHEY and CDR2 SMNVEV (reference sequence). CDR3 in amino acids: CASSKFGIDTQYF. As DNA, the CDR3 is TGTGCCAGCAGTAAATTCGGGATAGATACGCAGTATTTT.

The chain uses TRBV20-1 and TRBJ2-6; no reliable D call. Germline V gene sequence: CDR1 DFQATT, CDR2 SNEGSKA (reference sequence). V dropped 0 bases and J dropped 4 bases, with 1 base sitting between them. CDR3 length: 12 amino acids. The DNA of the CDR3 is TGCAGTGCTAGAGAAGGGGCCAACGTCCTGACTTTC. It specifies CSAREGANVLTF.

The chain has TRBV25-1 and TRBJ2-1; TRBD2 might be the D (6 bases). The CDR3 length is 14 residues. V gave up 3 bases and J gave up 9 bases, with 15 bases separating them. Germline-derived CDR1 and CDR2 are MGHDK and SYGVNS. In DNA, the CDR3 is TGTGCCAGCAGTGAGAGCGGGTCTAGGGCTGAGCAGTTCTTC. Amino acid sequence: CASSESGSRAEQFF.

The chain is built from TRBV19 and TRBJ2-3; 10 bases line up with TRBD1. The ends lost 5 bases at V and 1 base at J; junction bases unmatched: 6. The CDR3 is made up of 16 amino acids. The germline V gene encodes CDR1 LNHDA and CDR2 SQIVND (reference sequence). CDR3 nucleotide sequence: TGTGCCAGTAGTGCAGCGACAGGGGGCCGCACAGATACGCAGTATTTT. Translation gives CASSAATGGRTDTQYF.

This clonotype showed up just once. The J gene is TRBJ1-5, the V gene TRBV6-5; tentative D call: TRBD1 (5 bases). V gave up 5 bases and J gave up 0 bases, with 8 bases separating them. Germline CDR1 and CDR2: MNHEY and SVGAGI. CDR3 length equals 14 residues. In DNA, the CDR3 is TGTGCCAGCAGTACGACAGTTAGCAATCAGCCCCAGCATTTT. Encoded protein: CASSTTVSNQPQHF.

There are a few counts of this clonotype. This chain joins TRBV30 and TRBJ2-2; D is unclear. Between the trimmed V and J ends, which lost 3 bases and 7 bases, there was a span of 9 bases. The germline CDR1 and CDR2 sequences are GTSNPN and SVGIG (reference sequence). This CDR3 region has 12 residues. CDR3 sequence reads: CAWRPEGGELFF. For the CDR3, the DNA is TGTGCCTGGAGGCCGGAAGGCGGGGAGCTGTTTTTT.

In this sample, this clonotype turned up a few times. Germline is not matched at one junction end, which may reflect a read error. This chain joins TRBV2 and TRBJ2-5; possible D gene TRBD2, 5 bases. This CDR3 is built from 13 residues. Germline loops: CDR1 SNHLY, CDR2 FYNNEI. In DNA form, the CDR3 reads TGTGCCAGCAGCGCGGACTCGCAAGAGACCCAGTGCTTC. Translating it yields CASSADSQETQCF.

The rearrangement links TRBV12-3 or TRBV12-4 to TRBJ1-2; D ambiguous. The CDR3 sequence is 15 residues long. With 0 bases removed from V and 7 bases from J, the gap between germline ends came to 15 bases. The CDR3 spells CASSLALETRGGYTF. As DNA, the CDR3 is TGTGCCAGCAGTTTAGCGCTCGAGACACGCGGTGGCTACACCTTC.

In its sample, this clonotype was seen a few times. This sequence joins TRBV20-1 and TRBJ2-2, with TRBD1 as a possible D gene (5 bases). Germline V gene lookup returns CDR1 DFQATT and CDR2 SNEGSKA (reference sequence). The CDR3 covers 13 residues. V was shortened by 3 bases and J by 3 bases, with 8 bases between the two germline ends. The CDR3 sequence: CSASQGHTGELFF. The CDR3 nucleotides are TGCAGTGCTAGTCAGGGTCACACCGGGGAGCTGTTTTTT.

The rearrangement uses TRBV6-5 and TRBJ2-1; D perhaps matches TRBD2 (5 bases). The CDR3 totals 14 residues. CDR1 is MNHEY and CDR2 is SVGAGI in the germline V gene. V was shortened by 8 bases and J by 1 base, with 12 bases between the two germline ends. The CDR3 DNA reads TGTGCCAGCTGCACCGGACTTTCCTACAATGAGCAGTTCTTC. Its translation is CASCTGLSYNEQFF.

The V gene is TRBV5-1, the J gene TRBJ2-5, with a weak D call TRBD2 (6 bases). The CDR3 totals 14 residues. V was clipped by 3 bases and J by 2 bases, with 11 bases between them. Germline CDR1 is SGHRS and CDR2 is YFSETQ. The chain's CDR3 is CASSWGGKQETQYF. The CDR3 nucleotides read TGCGCCAGCAGCTGGGGCGGGAAACAAGAGACCCAGTACTTC.

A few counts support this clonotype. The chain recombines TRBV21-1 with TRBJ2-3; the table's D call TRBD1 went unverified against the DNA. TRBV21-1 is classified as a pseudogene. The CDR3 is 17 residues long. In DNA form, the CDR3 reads TGTGCCAGCATGAATGATGGGACAGTACTGCCCACAGATACGCAGTATTTT. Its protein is CASMNDGTVLPTDTQYF.

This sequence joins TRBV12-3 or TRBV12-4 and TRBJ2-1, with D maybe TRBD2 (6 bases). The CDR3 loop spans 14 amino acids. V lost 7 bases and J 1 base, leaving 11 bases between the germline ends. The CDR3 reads CASIGGNSYNEQFF. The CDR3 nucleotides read TGTGCCAGCATCGGAGGGAATTCCTACAATGAGCAGTTCTTC.

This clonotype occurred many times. The CDR3 loop is CASSRGQSQETQYF. The CDR3 DNA follows: TGCGCCAGCAGCCGGGGACAGAGCCAAGAGACCCAGTACTTC. The chain carries TRBV5-1 and TRBJ2-5, with 7 bases identical to TRBD1. V shed 4 bases and J 1 base; nucleotides not matched to a gene: 4. Germline loops: CDR1 SGHRS, CDR2 YFSETQ. The CDR3 covers 14 residues. The full variable domain, its missing parts supplied by reference TRBV5-1 and TRBJ2-5, is KAGVTQTPRYLIKTRGQQVTLSCSPISGHRSVSWYQQTPGQGLQFLFEYFSETQRNKGNFPGRFSGRQFSNSRSEMNVSTLELGDSALYLCASSRGQSQETQYFGPGTRLLVL.

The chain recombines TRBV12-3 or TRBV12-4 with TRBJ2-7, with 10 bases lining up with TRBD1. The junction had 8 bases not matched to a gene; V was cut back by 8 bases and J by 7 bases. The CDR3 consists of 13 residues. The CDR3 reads CASGRDRGHEQYF. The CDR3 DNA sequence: TGTGCCAGCGGACGAGACAGGGGGCATGAGCAGTACTTC.

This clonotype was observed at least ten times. CDR3 bases: TGTGCCAGCAGGACCGGGACTAGCGGGAGAACGGATACGCAGTATTTT. This encodes CASRTGTSGRTDTQYF. The rearrangement links TRBV6-5 to TRBJ2-3, with 14 bases matching TRBD2. The V and J ends lost 6 bases and 6 bases, in that order; junction bases with no gene match: 8. CDR1 and CDR2 (germline): MNHEY, SVGAGI. The length of the CDR3 is 16 residues.

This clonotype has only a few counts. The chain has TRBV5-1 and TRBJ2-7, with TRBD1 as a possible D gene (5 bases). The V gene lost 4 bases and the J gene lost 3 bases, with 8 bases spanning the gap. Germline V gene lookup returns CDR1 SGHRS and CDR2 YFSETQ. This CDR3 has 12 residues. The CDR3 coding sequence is TGCGCCAGCAGCGTAGACAGCTACGAGCAGTACTTC. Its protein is CASSVDSYEQYF.

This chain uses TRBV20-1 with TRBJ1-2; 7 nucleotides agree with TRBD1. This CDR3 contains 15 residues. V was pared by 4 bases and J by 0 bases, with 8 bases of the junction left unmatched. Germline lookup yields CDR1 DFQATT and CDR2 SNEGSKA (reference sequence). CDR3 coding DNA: TGCAGTGCTATGAGGACAGGAGATTCTAACTATGGCTACACCTTC. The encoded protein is CSAMRTGDSNYGYTF.

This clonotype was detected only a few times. CDR3 residues: CSAREWSAGETQYF. The CDR3 region has the DNA TGCAGTGCTAGAGAGTGGTCCGCGGGCGAGACCCAGTACTTC. This chain links TRBV20-1 with TRBJ2-5, with D tentatively TRBD2 (5 bases). The V end was cut by 0 bases, the J end by 5 bases, with 13 bases between. Looked up from germline, CDR1 is DFQATT and CDR2 is SNEGSKA (reference sequence). The CDR3 covers 14 residues.

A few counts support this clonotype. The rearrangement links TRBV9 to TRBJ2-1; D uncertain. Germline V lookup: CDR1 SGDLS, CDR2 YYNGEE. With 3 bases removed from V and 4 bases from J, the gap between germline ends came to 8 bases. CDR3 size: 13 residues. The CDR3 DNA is TGTGCCAGCAGCGGCCCCCCGTACAATGAGCAGTTCTTC. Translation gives CASSGPPYNEQFF.

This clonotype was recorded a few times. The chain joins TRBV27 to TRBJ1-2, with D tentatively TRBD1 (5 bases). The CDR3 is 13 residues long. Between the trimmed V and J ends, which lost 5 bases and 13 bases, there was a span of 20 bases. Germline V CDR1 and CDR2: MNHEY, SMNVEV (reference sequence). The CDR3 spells CASSPAGPSGSTF. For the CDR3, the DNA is TGTGCCAGCAGTCCTGCGGGACCGTCGGGGAGCACCTTC.

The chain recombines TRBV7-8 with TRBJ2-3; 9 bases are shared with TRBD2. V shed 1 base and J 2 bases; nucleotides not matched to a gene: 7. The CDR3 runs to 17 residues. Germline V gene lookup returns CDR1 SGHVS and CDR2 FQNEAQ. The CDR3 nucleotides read TGTGCCAGCAGCTTAGAGCCTAGCGGGATTGTCACAGATACGCAGTATTTT. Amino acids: CASSLEPSGIVTDTQYF.

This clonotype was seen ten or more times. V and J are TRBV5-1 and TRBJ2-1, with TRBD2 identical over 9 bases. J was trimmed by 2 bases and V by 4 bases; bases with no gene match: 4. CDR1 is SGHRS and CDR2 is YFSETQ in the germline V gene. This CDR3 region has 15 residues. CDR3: CASSPSSGAYNEQFF. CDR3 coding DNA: TGCGCCAGCAGCCCATCTAGCGGGGCCTACAATGAGCAGTTCTTC.

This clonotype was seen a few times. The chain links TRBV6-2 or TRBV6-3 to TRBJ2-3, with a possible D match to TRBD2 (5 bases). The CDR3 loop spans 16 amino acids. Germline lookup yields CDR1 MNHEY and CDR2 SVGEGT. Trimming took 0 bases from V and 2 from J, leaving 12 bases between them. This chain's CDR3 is CASSYSAESATDTQYF. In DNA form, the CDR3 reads TGTGCCAGCAGTTACTCAGCGGAAAGCGCCACAGATACGCAGTATTTT.

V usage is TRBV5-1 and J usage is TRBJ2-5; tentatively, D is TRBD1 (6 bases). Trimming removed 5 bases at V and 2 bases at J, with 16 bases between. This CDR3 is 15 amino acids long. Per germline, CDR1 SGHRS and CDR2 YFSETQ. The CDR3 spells CASRDGQTMQETQYF. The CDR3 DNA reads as TGCGCCAGCAGGGACGGACAGACGATGCAAGAGACCCAGTACTTC.

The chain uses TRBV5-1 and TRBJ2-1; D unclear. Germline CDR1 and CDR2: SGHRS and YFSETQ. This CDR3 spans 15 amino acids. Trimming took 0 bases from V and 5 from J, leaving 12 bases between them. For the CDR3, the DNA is TGCGCCAGCAGCTTGGTGGCTAGTGCTGACAATGAGCAGTTCTTC. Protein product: CASSLVASADNEQFF.

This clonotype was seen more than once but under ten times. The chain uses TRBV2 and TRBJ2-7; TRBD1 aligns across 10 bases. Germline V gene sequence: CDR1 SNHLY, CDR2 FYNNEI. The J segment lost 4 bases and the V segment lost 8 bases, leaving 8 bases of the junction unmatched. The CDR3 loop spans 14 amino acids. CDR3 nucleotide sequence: TGTGCCAGCGCATGGGACAGGGGCGAGTACGAGCAGTACTTC. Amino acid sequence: CASAWDRGEYEQYF.

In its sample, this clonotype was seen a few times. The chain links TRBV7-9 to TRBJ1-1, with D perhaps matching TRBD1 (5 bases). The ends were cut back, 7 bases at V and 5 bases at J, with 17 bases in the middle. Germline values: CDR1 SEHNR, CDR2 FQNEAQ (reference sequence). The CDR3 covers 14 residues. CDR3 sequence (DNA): TGTGCCAGCATCGTCGTGGGGGGTCGGACTGAAGCTTTCTTT. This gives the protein CASIVVGGRTEAFF.